These 3 T cell receptor delta chains came from one sample sequenced in a study of gamma-delta T cells after stem cell transplantation. TCRdb reapplied CATT to the RT-PCR reads. This table holds more than 650 delta-chain clones, about a fifth found once. Sequencing was done on a sample of gamma-delta T cells. The receptors shown here come from a human donor. It is not recorded whose cells these are; they may come from a transplant donor.

The rearrangement links TRDV1 to TRDJ1, with TRDD3 identical over 13 bases. Since TCRdb gives no J gene, matching the DNA to germline was used here to assign it. This CDR3 spans 22 amino acids. Germline V gene data show CDR1 as TSWWSYY and CDR2 as QGS. J lost 2 bases, V lost 1 base, and 19 bases had no gene match. The CDR3 DNA sequence: TGTGCTCTTGGGGAACCCCCTCCTACGCAGGGACTGGGGGATACGGGGACCGATAAACTCATCTTT. Translated: CALGEPPPTQGLGDTGTDKLIF.

Turning to this clone: A junction end diverges from the germline sequence, so it may reflect a read error. This CDR3 is also generated by other DNA sequences in the sample. V is TRDV2 and J is TRDJ1; possibly TRDD3 for D (6 bases). Germline V gene data show CDR1 as GEAIGNYY and CDR2 as EKD. The CDR3 spans 19 residues. The CDR3 spells CACDTVGTGITLDTDKLIF. CDR3 in DNA: TGTGCCTGCGACACCGTTGGCACTGGGATAACACTTGACACCGATAAACTCATCTTT.

This clone was observed a few times. The rearrangement joins TRDV1 to TRDJ1; D is unresolved. Trimming left V 2 bases short and J 1 base short, with 26 bases between. Germline V gene data show CDR1 as TSWWSYY and CDR2 as QGS. The CDR3 totals 20 residues. As DNA, the CDR3 is TGTGCTCTTGGGGAAAGGCGCCCCCACCGACGCGTGTTCGGCACCGATAAACTCATCTTT. Translating gives CALGERRPHRRVFGTDKLIF.